One T cell receptor (beta chain) is described in this entry. As yet, its antigen is unknown. Profiled with immunoSEQ multiplex PCR; TCRdb holds only in-frame clones, not every one. The table shows some 580,000 clones, with around 97% occurring only once. CDR3 length: 15 amino acids. CDR1 and CDR2 (germline): SNHLY, FYNNEI. The ends were cut back, 5 bases at V and 5 bases at J, with 15 bases in the middle. This sample was taken from a study of shared clonotypes between healthy human individuals. Whole-study results and caveats: Clonotypes shared by all four sorted-subset donors had higher generation probabilities than non-shared clonotypes.

This TCR was sampled from a young woman in good health. Sequenced sample: naive CD4+ T cells sorted from blood. Documented subset: CD45RA+ positively selected. V is TRBV2 and J is TRBJ1-4; perhaps TRBD1 as D (6 bases). The CDR3 here is CASSPTGLLNEKLFF. The CDR3 nucleotides are TGTGCCAGCAGTCCCACAGGGCTCCTAAATGAAAAACTGTTTTTT.